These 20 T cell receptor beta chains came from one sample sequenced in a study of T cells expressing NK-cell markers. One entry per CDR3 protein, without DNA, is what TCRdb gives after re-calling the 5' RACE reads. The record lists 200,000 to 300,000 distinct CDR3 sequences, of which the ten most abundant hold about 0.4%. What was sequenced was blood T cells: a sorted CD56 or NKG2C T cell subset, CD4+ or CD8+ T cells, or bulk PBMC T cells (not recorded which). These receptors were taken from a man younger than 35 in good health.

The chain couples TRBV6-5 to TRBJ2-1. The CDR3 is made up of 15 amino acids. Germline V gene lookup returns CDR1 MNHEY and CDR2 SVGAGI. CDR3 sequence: CASSYYTEPYNEQFF.

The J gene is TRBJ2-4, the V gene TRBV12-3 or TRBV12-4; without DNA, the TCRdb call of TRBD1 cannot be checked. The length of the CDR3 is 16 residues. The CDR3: CASSRTGRGSWNIQYF.

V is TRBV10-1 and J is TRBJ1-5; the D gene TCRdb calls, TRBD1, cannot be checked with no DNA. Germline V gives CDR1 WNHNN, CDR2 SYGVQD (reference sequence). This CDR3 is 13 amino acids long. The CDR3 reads CASSVDSPQPQHF.

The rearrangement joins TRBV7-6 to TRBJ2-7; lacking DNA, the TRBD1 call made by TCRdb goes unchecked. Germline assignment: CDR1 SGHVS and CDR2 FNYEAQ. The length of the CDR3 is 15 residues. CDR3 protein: CASSLEQGFFYEQYF.

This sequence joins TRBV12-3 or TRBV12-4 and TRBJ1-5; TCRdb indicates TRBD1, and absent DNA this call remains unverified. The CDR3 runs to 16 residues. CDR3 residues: CASSPRTGSGGGPQHF.

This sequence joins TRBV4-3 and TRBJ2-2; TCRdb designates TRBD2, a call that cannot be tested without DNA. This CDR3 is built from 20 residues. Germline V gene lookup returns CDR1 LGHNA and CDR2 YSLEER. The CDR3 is CASSHPTRGLARRNTGELFF.

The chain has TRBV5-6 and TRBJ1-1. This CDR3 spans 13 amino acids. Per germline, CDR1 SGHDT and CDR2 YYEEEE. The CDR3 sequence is CASSLGFGTEAFF.

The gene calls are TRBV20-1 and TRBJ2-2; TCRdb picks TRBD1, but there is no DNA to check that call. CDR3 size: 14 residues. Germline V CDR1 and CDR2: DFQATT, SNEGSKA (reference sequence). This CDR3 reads CSARDEGTSGELFF.

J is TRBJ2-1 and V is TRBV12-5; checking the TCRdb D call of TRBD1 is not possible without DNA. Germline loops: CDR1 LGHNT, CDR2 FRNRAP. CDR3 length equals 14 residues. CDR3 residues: CASGLVVVTGVQFF.

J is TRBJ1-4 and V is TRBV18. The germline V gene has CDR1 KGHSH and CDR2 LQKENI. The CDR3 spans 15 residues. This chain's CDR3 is CASSPPGRSNEKLFF.

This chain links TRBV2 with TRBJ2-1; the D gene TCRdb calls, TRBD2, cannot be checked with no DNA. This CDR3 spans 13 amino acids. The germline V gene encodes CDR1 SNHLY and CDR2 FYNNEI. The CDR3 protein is CASTEEWDNEQFF.

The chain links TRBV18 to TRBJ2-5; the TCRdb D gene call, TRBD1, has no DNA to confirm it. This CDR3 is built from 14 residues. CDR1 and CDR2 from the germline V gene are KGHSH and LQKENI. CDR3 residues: CASSSLDRGETQYF.

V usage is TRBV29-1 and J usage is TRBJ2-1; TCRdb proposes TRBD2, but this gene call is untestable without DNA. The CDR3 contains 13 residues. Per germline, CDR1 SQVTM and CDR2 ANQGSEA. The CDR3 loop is CSVGKGLSNEQFF.

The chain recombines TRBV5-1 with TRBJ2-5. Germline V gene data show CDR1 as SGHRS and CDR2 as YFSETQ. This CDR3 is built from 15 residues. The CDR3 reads CASSLDRLLGETQYF.

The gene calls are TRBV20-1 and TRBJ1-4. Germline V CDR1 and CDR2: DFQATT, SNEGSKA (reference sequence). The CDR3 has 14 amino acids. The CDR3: CSARDLRNNEKLFF.

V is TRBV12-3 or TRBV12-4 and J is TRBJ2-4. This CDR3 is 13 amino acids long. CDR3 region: CATSDGPKNIQYF.

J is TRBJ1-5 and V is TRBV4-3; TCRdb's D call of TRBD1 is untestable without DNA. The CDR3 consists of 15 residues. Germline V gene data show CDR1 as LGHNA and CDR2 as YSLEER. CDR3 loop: CASSQDGGPGQPQHF.

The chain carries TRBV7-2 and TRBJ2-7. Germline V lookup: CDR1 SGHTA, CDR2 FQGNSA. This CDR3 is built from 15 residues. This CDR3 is CASSLALRGTYEQYF.

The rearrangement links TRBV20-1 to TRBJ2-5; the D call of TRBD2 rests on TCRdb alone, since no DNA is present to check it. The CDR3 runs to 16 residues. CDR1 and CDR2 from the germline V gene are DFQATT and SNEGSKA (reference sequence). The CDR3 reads CSAPFPGLASQETQYF.

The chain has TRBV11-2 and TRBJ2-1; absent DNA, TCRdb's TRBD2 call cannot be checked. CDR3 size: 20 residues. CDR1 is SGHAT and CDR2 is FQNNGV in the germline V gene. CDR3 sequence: CASSPRLVPRPPASYNEQFF.